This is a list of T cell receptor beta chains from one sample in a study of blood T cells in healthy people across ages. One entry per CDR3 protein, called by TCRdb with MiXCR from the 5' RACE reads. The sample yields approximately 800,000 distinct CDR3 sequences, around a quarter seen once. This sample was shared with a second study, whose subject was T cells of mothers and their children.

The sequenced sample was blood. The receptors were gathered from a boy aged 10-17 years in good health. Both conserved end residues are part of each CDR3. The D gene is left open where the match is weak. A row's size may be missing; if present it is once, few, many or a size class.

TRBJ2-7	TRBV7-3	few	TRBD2	TGTGCCAGCAGCTTAACGGGGACTAGCGGGGGAGCCCAAGAGACCCAGCACTTC	CASSLTGTSGGAQETQHF
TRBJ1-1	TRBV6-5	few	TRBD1	TGTGCCAGCATGGGACAGGGCTACACTGAAGCTTTCTTT	CASMGQGYTEAFF
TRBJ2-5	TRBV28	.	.	TGTGCCAGCAGTTTCCAGGCCCAAGAGACCCAGTACTTC	CASSFQAQETQYF
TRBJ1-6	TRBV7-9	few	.	TGTGCCAGCAGCGGGGGCTCGGACGGAAATTCACCCCTCCACTTT	CASSGGSDGNSPLHF
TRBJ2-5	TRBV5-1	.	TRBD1	TGCGCCAGCAGCAGGACAGGGGATGGGAAGACCCAGTACTTC	CASSRTGDGKTQYF
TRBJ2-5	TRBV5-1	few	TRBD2	TGCGCCAGCAGCTTACTAGCGGGACGCCAAGAGACCCAGTACTTC	CASSLLAGRQETQYF
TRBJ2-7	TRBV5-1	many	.	TGCGCCAGCAGCTTGGACGGCGAGCAGTACTTC	CASSLDGEQYF
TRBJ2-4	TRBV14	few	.	TGTGCCAGCAGCCCCGGGACTGCCCTAGCCAAAGACATTCAGTACTTC	CASSPGTALAKDIQYF
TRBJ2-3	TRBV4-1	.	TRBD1	TGCGCCAGCAGCCAAGATCAGGGGGCCGTAGTAAATACGCAGTATTTT	CASSQDQGAVVNTQYF
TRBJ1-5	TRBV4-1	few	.	TGCGCCAGCAGCCAAGATGGCACACGTGAGGCCCAGCATTTT	CASSQDGTREAQHF
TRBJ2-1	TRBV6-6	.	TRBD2	TGTGCCTCTGGGGGGGAGAGCTCCTACAATGAGCAGTTCTTC	CASGGESSYNEQFF
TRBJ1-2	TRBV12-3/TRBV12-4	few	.	TGTGCCGCTAACGCGGAGGGGGGTCATGGCTACACCTTC	CAANAEGGHGYTF
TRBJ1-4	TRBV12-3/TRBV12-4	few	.	TGTGCCAGCAGTTTAGACGGCGGTTCGTATGGAAAACTGTTTTTT	CASSLDGGSYGKLFF
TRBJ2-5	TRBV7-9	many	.	TGTGCCAGCAGCTCCCCCTATCCAGAGACCCAGTACTTC	CASSSPYPETQYF
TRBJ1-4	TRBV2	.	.	TGTGCCAGCAGGGACAAGCCCGAAAAACTGTTTTTT	CASRDKPEKLFF
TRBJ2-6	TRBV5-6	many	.	TGTGCCAGCAGTACCGGGGCCAACGTCCTGACTTTC	CASSTGANVLTF
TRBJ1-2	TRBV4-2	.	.	TGTGCCAGCAGCCCTGGAATGGGGGCCAAGGCGCGTGGCTACACCTTC	CASSPGMGAKARGYTF
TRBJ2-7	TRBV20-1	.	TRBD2	TGCAGTGCCAGCGGGGGATCCCGCTACGAGCAGTACTTC	CSASGGSRYEQYF
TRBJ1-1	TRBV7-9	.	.	TGTGCCAGCAGCTTACAATCGGGGAGCACTGAAGCTTTCTTT	CASSLQSGSTEAFF
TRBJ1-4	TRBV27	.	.	TGTGCCAGCACCCGAACAGGACTCAATGAAAAACTGTTTTTT	CASTRTGLNEKLFF
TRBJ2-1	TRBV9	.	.	TGTGCCAGCAGCGTAGCTGGGGGAGGCAATGAGCAGTTCTTC	CASSVAGGGNEQFF
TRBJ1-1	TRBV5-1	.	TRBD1	TGCGCCAGCAGCTTGGTCTATCGTCTTGCAACAGGGGGCAACGGTGAAGCTTTCTTT	CASSLVYRLATGGNGEAFF
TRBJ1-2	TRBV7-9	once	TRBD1	TGTGCCAGCAGCTTAGCCCCTGGGACAGCGGACGGGGAAGGCTACACCTTC	CASSLAPGTADGEGYTF
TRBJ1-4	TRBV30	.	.	TGTGCCTGCCTCGGACCACGCGAAAAACTGTTTTTT	CACLGPREKLFF
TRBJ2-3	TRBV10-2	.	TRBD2	TGCGCCAGCAGTGAAGTAGCGGGGGGTACAGATACGCAGTATTTT	CASSEVAGGTDTQYF
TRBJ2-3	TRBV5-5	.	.	TGTGCCAGCAGCTTAGGAACCCCCGATACGCAGTATTTT	CASSLGTPDTQYF
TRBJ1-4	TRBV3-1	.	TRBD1	TGTGCCAGCAGCCAAGGGACAGGGCCGGAAAAACTGTTTTTT	CASSQGTGPEKLFF
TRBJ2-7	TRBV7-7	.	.	TGTGCTAGCAGCTTAGCAGGGGAAGCCTACGAGCAGTACTTC	CASSLAGEAYEQYF
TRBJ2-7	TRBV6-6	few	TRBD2	TGTGCCAGCAGCTACTCAGCGGGGTGGGCCCCCTACGAGCAGTACTTC	CASSYSAGWAPYEQYF
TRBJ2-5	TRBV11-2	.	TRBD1	TGTGCCAGCAGCTTCGTGACAGGGGTCCGGGAGACCCAGTACTTC	CASSFVTGVRETQYF
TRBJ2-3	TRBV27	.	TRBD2	TGTGCCAGCAGTTCCCACGCCCCTAGCGGGGGGCCGGATACGCAGTATTTT	CASSSHAPSGGPDTQYF
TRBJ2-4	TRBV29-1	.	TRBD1	TGCAGCGTTCTACAGGGGGATGGCATTCAGTACTTC	CSVLQGDGIQYF
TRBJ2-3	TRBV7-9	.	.	TGTGCCAGCAGCTTAGCTGGGGCGAATACGCAGTATTTT	CASSLAGANTQYF
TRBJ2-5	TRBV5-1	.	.	TGCGCCAGCAGCTTGAGACAGGCGGAGACCCAGTACTTC	CASSLRQAETQYF
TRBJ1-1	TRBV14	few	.	TGTGCCGGCAGCCAAGTTTTAGGGCAGCCGTTTGAAGCTTTCTTT	CAGSQVLGQPFEAFF
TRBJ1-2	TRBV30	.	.	TGTGCCTGGAGTGTGCTTTCTTATGGCTACACCTTC	CAWSVLSYGYTF
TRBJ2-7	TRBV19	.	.	TGTGCCAGTAGTATAGGCGTCATCCCGGGCGAGCAGTACTTC	CASSIGVIPGEQYF
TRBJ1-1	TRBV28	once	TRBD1	TGTGCCAGCAGTACCGGACAGGGGCTGAACACTGAAGCTTTCTTT	CASSTGQGLNTEAFF
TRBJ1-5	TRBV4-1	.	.	TGCGCCAGCAGCCGAAGGGTAAGGAATTCCGATAGCAATCAGCCCCAGCATTTT	CASSRRVRNSDSNQPQHF
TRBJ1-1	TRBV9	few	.	TGTGCCAGCGGGCTCGGGAGAGAAGCTTTCTTT	CASGLGREAFF
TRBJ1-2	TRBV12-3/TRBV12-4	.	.	TGTGCCAGCAGTTTAGCCCAAAGGGCGGTTGGCTACACCTTC	CASSLAQRAVGYTF
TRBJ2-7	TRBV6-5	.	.	TGTGCCAGCAGTCGCTCACTGGCGCCTACCTACGAGCAGTACTTC	CASSRSLAPTYEQYF
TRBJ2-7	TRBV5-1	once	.	TGCGCCAGCAGCCCCCACCGGTATGATACCTACGAGCAGTACTTC	CASSPHRYDTYEQYF
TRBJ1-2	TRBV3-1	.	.	TGTGCCAGCAGCCAAAATCCCGGGGTTGGCTATGGCTACACCTTC	CASSQNPGVGYGYTF
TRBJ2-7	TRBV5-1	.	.	TGCGCCAGCAGCCGTTCACCCCCCGACGAGCAGTACTTC	CASSRSPPDEQYF
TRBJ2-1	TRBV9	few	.	TGTGCCAGCAGCGTAGCTACGGTGGGCAATTCCAATGAGCAGTTCTTC	CASSVATVGNSNEQFF
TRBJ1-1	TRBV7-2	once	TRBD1	TGTGCCAGCAGAACTGTCCCGGGACAGGGTCGGGAAACTGAAGCTTTCTTT	CASRTVPGQGRETEAFF
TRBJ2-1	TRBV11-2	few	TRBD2	TGTGCCAGCAGCCAGACTGCGGGGGGGCACTACAATGAGCAGTTCTTC	CASSQTAGGHYNEQFF